A few counts support the clone carrying this T cell receptor beta chain. Its target is unknown. These data belong to a study of identical twins. General study results and limits: With abundant cord blood beta clonotypes, insertions were fewer; memory repertoires showed no such pattern. Possibly, invariant MAIT and iNKT cells partly confounded zero-insertion analyses.

TCRdb fed the 5' RACE reads into MiXCR, producing one record per CDR3 protein. The repertoire consists of roughly 700,000 distinct CDR3 sequences, with 8.6% occurring once and the leading ten covering 0.75% to 1%. This CDR3 is built from 15 residues. Germline V lookup: CDR1 KGHSH, CDR2 LQKENI. The V gene end was trimmed by 2 bases and the J gene end by 4 bases; junction bases not matched to a gene: 7. These sequences were also reported in another study, on yellow fever vaccine responses in identical twins.

Sequenced input: PBMCs. This TCR was sampled from a young woman in good health. This chain uses TRBV18 with TRBJ2-7, with 8 bases aligning to TRBD2. In DNA form, the CDR3 reads TGTGCCAGCTCACCATTTAGCGGGAACCTTTACGAGCAGTACTTC. Amino acid sequence: CASSPFSGNLYEQYF.